These 6 T cell receptor beta chains originate from one sample sequenced in a study of cytomegalovirus exposure and HLA in healthy donors. The PCR had 60 Vbeta and 13 Jbeta primers. Sequencing was performed with immunoSEQ multiplex PCR; in TCRdb, only in-frame clones are kept and a portion is missing. The top ten clones hold 7.5% to 9.5% of a sample with about 120,000 clones, approximately 70% of them seen once. Material for sequencing was PBMCs. The origin of the receptors is a woman aged 40 to 55 in good health and CMV-seropositive.

The CDR3 protein is CASSSGQGGTSGELFF. The CDR3 nucleotides read TGTGCCAGCAGCTCAGGACAGGGAGGGACCTCCGGGGAGCTGTTTTTT. The chain uses TRBV7-3 and TRBJ2-2; perhaps TRBD1 as D (8 bases). This CDR3 is built from 16 residues. Germline V lookup: CDR1 SGHTA, CDR2 FQGTGA. V lost 4 bases and J 6 bases, leaving 18 bases between the germline ends. Full variable domain (missing parts from reference TRBV7-3 and TRBJ2-2): GAGVSQTPSNKVTEKGKYVELRCDPISGHTALYWYRQSLGQGPEFLIYFQGTGAADDSGLPNDRFFAVRPEGSVSTLKIQRTERGDSAVYLCASSSGQGGTSGELFFGEGSRLTVL.

CDR3 DNA sequence: TGTGCCAGCAGTGAAAATGGACAGGGTAATGAAAAACTGTTTTTT. It translates to CASSENGQGNEKLFF. This chain links TRBV6-1 with TRBJ1-4, with TRBD1 identical over 8 bases. V gave up 2 bases and J gave up 4 bases; unmatched junction bases: 3. The germline V gene has CDR1 MNHNS and CDR2 SASEGT. This CDR3 is 15 amino acids long.

This clone was seen a single time. The chain is built from TRBV30 and TRBJ1-5, with unresolved D. The CDR3 contains 13 residues. Per the germline V gene, CDR1 is GTSNPN and CDR2 is SVGIG (reference sequence). V was pared by 0 bases and J by 5 bases, with 8 bases between. For the CDR3, the DNA is TGTGCCTGGAGTGTACTCGGAGATCAGCCCCAGCATTTT. This encodes CAWSVLGDQPQHF.

This chain connects TRBV28 to TRBJ2-3; D unclear. Germline V gene sequence: CDR1 MDHEN, CDR2 SYDVKM. V lost 7 bases to trimming and J lost 3 bases, with 14 bases between them. The CDR3 runs 14 residues. CDR3 amino acids: CASTLAAGTDTQYF. CDR3 DNA sequence: TGTGCCAGCACCCTTGCGGCTGGGACAGATACGCAGTATTTT.

The rearrangement links TRBV19 to TRBJ2-2; D possibly corresponds to TRBD1 (6 bases). The CDR3 covers 14 residues. Trimming removed 8 bases from V and 0 bases from J, with 10 bases in between. Germline values: CDR1 LNHDA, CDR2 SQIVND (reference sequence). Here the CDR3 reads CASANRANTGELFF. CDR3 nucleotide sequence: TGTGCCAGTGCTAACAGGGCGAACACCGGGGAGCTGTTTTTT. Based on the CDR3 plus reference TRBV19 and TRBJ2-2, the full variable domain is DGGITQSPKYLFRKEGQNVTLSCEQNLNHDAMYWYRQDPGQGLRLIYYSQIVNDFQKGDIAEGYSVSREKKESFPLTVTSAQKNPTAFYLCASANRANTGELFFGEGSRLTVL.

The chain couples TRBV4-1 to TRBJ1-5; D not resolved. Germline V gene sequence: CDR1 MGHRA, CDR2 YSYEKL. This CDR3 has 13 residues. V lost 3 bases and J 2 bases, leaving 5 bases between the germline ends. Written as DNA, the CDR3 is TGCGCCAGCAGCCACGGGGGCAATCAGCCCCAGCATTTT. Protein sequence: CASSHGGNQPQHF.